One sample yielded the 19 T cell receptor beta chains listed below, sequenced in a study of blood T cell repertoires in COVID-19. Profiled with immunoSEQ multiplex PCR; TCRdb holds only in-frame clones, not every one. The data show 55,000 to 75,000 clones, about 80% seen once. The specimen sequenced was peripheral blood. All receptors come from a man at least 80 years old with active or convalescent COVID-19.

The sample holds one count of this clone. This chain links TRBV12-3 or TRBV12-4 with TRBJ2-7, with a tentative D call TRBD1 (6 bases). V was clipped by 5 bases and J by 4 bases, with 12 bases between them. The CDR3 has 13 amino acids. CDR3 sequence reads: CASSSRDTYEQYF. CDR3 DNA: TGTGCCAGCAGTAGTAGGGACACGTACGAGCAGTACTTC.

The V gene is TRBV5-4, the J gene TRBJ2-5, with D unclear. The CDR3 consists of 11 residues. Trimming stripped 4 bases from V and 4 bases from J, with 5 bases between. Germline loops: CDR1 SGHNT, CDR2 YYREEE (reference sequence). The CDR3 DNA follows: TGTGCCAGCAGCCTTTCAGAGACCCAGTACTTC. Amino acid sequence: CASSLSETQYF.

For the CDR3, the DNA is TGTGCCACCAGTAGAACTAGCGGGAGTACAGATACGCAGTATTTT. This encodes CATSRTSGSTDTQYF. The chain employs TRBV24-1 and TRBJ2-3; 11 bases map to TRBD2. CDR3 length equals 15 residues. The germline V gene has CDR1 KGHDR and CDR2 SFDVKD. Trimming took 6 bases from V and 3 from J; bases not matched to a gene: 4.

V is TRBV15 and J is TRBJ1-3; no firm D call. The germline V gene has CDR1 LNHNV and CDR2 YYDKDF (reference sequence). Trimming took 0 bases from V and 0 from J, leaving 9 bases between them. The CDR3 is 16 amino acids. DNA of the CDR3: TGTGCCACCAGCAGAGATCCTTCCGGCTCTGGAAACACCATATATTTT. Its protein is CATSRDPSGSGNTIYF.

The chain uses TRBV19 and TRBJ1-1, with D possibly TRBD1 on 6 matching bases. The germline V gene encodes CDR1 LNHDA and CDR2 SQIVND (reference sequence). The V gene lost 6 bases and the J gene lost 3 bases, with 14 bases spanning the gap. The CDR3 is 14 residues long. The CDR3 reads CASSGSPGDTEAFF. CDR3 DNA sequence: TGTGCCAGTAGCGGGTCCCCAGGGGACACTGAAGCTTTCTTT.

This chain joins TRBV5-1 and TRBJ2-7; possibly TRBD2 for D (5 bases). Trimming shortened V by 1 base and J by 6 bases, and 11 bases separated the two germline ends. The CDR3 loop spans 13 amino acids. From germline, CDR1 is SGHRS and CDR2 YFSETQ. Written as DNA, the CDR3 is TGCGCCAGCAGCTTGTTACGGGGTTCCGAGCAGTACTTC. It codes for CASSLLRGSEQYF.

This sequence joins TRBV4-3 and TRBJ2-3; no reliable D call. V dropped 1 base and J dropped 9 bases, with 17 bases sitting between them. CDR1 is LGHNA and CDR2 is YSLEER in the germline V gene. The CDR3 has 15 amino acids. The CDR3 nucleotides read TGCGCCAGCAGCCAAGCCTTAGACTCCCGTGTCACGCAGTATTTT. Protein sequence: CASSQALDSRVTQYF.

The CDR3 DNA reads TGTGCCAGCTCACCAACACATAGCACAGATACGCAGTATTTT. Encoded protein: CASSPTHSTDTQYF. The chain couples TRBV18 to TRBJ2-3; D is unclear. CDR1 and CDR2 from the germline V gene are KGHSH and LQKENI. The CDR3 spans 14 residues. The V end lost 2 bases, the J end lost 0 bases, and 6 bases lay between the germline ends.

In its sample, this clone was seen a few times. V usage is TRBV27 and J usage is TRBJ1-2; D is unclear. CDR1 is MNHEY, CDR2 SMNVEV, per germline (reference sequence). Trimming removed 6 bases at V and 4 bases at J, with 15 bases between. The CDR3 covers 14 residues. CDR3 loop: CASSPRFGGYGYTF. CDR3 in DNA: TGTGCCAGCAGCCCTAGATTTGGTGGCTATGGCTACACCTTC.

The chain uses TRBV9 and TRBJ2-1, with 9 positions matching TRBD2. CDR3 length equals 17 residues. V shed 0 bases, J shed 2 bases, and the junction held 6 bases outside the gene matches. Germline lookup yields CDR1 SGDLS and CDR2 YYNGEE. This CDR3 reads CASSVGAGGYPYNEQFF. The DNA for the CDR3 is TGTGCCAGCAGCGTAGGTGCGGGAGGGTACCCCTACAATGAGCAGTTCTTC.

This chain connects TRBV12-3 or TRBV12-4 to TRBJ1-5; D remains unclear. V gave up 3 bases and J gave up 4 bases, with 7 bases separating them. This CDR3 contains 13 residues. The CDR3 protein is CASSLPGNQPQHF. In DNA form, the CDR3 reads TGTGCCAGCAGTTTGCCAGGAAATCAGCCCCAGCATTTT.

The chain has TRBV9 and TRBJ2-1; 7 bases are a match to TRBD1. The CDR3 runs to 14 residues. Per the germline V gene, CDR1 is SGDLS and CDR2 is YYNGEE. V shed 5 bases and J 3 bases; nucleotides not matched to a gene: 5. The CDR3 DNA sequence: TGTGCCAGCAGTGCCGGGACAGTCTACAATGAGCAGTTCTTC. It yields the protein CASSAGTVYNEQFF. Full variable domain (missing parts from reference TRBV9 and TRBJ2-1): DSGVTQTPKHLITATGQRVTLRCSPRSGDLSVYWYQQSLDQGLQFLIQYYNGEERAKGNILERFSAQQFPDLHSELNLSSLELGDSALYFCASSAGTVYNEQFFGPGTRLTVL.

The chain joins TRBV2 to TRBJ1-2, with 9 bases lining up with TRBD1. The V gene end was trimmed by 7 bases and the J gene end by 7 bases; junction bases not matched to a gene: 7. The CDR3 runs 13 residues. Looked up from germline, CDR1 is SNHLY and CDR2 is FYNNEI. The CDR3 DNA sequence: TGTGCCAGCAATCTCGGGACAGGGTTTGGCTACACCTTC. This encodes CASNLGTGFGYTF.

This chain links TRBV29-1 with TRBJ2-3; a weak D match, TRBD2 (6 bases). Trimming left V 4 bases short and J 5 bases short, with 19 bases between. CDR1 and CDR2 from the germline V gene are SQVTM and ANQGSEA. The CDR3 consists of 15 residues. The CDR3, as DNA: TGCAGCGTTGGATCGGACTGGGAGGCCCAAGATACGCAGTATTTT. Translated: CSVGSDWEAQDTQYF.

This rearrangement joins TRBV6-1 to TRBJ1-2; TRBD1 might be the D (6 bases). V shed 1 base and J shed 0 bases, with 12 bases lying between them. The CDR3 is 16 residues long. CDR1 and CDR2 (germline): MNHNS, SASEGT. CDR3: CASSEVTGRTNYGYTF. Here the CDR3 DNA reads TGTGCCAGCAGTGAAGTCACAGGGAGAACTAACTATGGCTACACCTTC.

The chain combines TRBV9 with TRBJ2-5, with TRBD1 as a possible D gene (5 bases). The CDR3 covers 14 residues. Germline V gives CDR1 SGDLS, CDR2 YYNGEE. V lost 3 bases and J lost 5, with 14 bases in between. CDR3 region: CASSARMAGETQYF. CDR3 nucleotides: TGTGCCAGCAGCGCCCGTATGGCAGGGGAGACCCAGTACTTC. Based on the CDR3 plus reference TRBV9 and TRBJ2-5, the full variable domain is DSGVTQTPKHLITATGQRVTLRCSPRSGDLSVYWYQQSLDQGLQFLIQYYNGEERAKGNILERFSAQQFPDLHSELNLSSLELGDSALYFCASSARMAGETQYFGPGTRLLVL.

The chain uses TRBV6-5 and TRBJ1-2; D is perhaps TRBD1 (6 bases). Germline CDR1 reads MNHEY; CDR2 reads SVGAGI. Trimming took 8 bases from V and 7 from J, leaving 17 bases between them. The CDR3 spans 13 residues. The CDR3 protein is CASVRGGDGGYTF. As DNA, the CDR3 is TGTGCCAGCGTTCGGGGGGGCGATGGTGGCTACACCTTC.

The rearrangement uses TRBV28 and TRBJ2-7; D possibly corresponds to TRBD1 (5 bases). The ends were cut back, 1 base at V and 5 bases at J, with 6 bases in the middle. This CDR3 comprises 12 residues. Germline CDR1 and CDR2: MDHEN and SYDVKM. The CDR3 here is CASSLLGDEQYF. The DNA of the CDR3 is TGTGCCAGCAGTTTATTAGGGGACGAGCAGTACTTC. Drawing the rest from reference TRBV28 and TRBJ2-7, the complete variable domain is DVKVTQSSRYLVKRTGEKVFLECVQDMDHENMFWYRQDPGLGLRLIYFSYDVKMKEKGDIPEGYSVSREKKERFSLILESASTNQTSMYLCASSLLGDEQYFGPGTRLTVT.

This clone was counted once. This chain links TRBV11-2 with TRBJ2-1; TRBD2 matches at 10 bases. In germline, CDR1 is SGHAT, CDR2 FQNNGV. The CDR3 is 16 residues long. After removal of 3 bases from V and 6 bases from J, the junction contained 8 bases not matched to a gene. The CDR3 sequence is CASSFTTSSGGNEQFF. The CDR3 DNA reads TGTGCCAGCAGCTTTACGACTTCTAGCGGGGGCAATGAGCAGTTCTTC.